These 28 T cell receptor beta chains were all obtained from the same sample, sequenced in a study of cytomegalovirus exposure and HLA in healthy donors. Profiling relied on immunoSEQ multiplex PCR, and the TCRdb table lists in-frame clones only, not all of them. The sample includes about 160,000 clones, roughly nine tenths of them seen just once. The sequenced sample consisted of PBMCs. The receptors come from a woman aged 30 to 39 in good health and CMV-seronegative.

This clone has a handful of counts. The chain carries TRBV4-2 and TRBJ1-2; D may be TRBD1 (5 bases). Germline V gene lookup returns CDR1 LGHNA and CDR2 YNFKEQ. The CDR3 spans 14 residues. V lost 0 bases, J lost 6 bases, and 11 bases lay in between. CDR3 residues: CASSQEDIGDGYTF. Here the CDR3 DNA reads TGTGCCAGCAGCCAAGAGGACATCGGGGATGGCTACACCTTC.

V usage is TRBV7-2 and J usage is TRBJ2-3, with D uncertain. CDR3 length: 15 amino acids. Per the germline V gene, CDR1 is SGHTA and CDR2 is FQGNSA. The germline V and J ends were trimmed by 0 bases and 0 bases, with 7 bases remaining between them. In nucleotides, the CDR3 is TGTGCCAGCAGCTTAGCGTTGCAGAGCACAGATACGCAGTATTTT. Translating it yields CASSLALQSTDTQYF.

The gene calls are TRBV6-1 and TRBJ1-2; 9 bases line up with TRBD1. CDR3 length: 15 residues. CDR1 and CDR2 from the germline V gene are MNHNS and SASEGT. Trimming cost V 5 bases and J 8 bases; bases outside gene matches: 12. The CDR3 nucleotides are TGTGCCAGCAGTAGACGGACAGGGGCCATTTGGGGCTACACCTTC. Its translation: CASSRRTGAIWGYTF.

This sequence joins TRBV2 and TRBJ1-1, with D unresolved. The germline gives CDR1 SNHLY, CDR2 FYNNEI. This CDR3 is 12 amino acids long. The ends were cut back, 2 bases at V and 4 bases at J, with 5 bases in the middle. CDR3 loop: CASSERVTEAFF. For the CDR3, the DNA is TGTGCCAGCAGTGAAAGGGTCACTGAAGCTTTCTTT.

The CDR3 nucleotides are TGTGCCAGTAACTCCCGCCCTCTGGGACAGGGTGTGAGATACACTGAAGCTTTCTTT. Protein product: CASNSRPLGQGVRYTEAFF. V and J are TRBV19 and TRBJ1-1; 9 positions agree with TRBD1. Germline V gene lookup returns CDR1 LNHDA and CDR2 SQIVND (reference sequence). CDR3 length: 19 residues. The junction had 21 bases not matched to a gene; V was cut back by 7 bases and J by 3 bases.

The chain employs TRBV21-1 and TRBJ2-2. TRBV21-1 is a pseudogene locus. The CDR3 loop spans 11 amino acids. The CDR3 reads CASSKIGELFF. Here the CDR3 DNA reads TGTGCCAGCAGCAAGATCGGGGAGCTGTTTTTT.

The chain combines TRBV9 with TRBJ2-6; D not certain. The V end was cut by 1 base, the J end by 2 bases, with 4 bases between. The CDR3 totals 14 residues. Per the germline V gene, CDR1 is SGDLS and CDR2 is YYNGEE. CDR3 protein: CASSVSPGANVLTF. In DNA form, the CDR3 reads TGTGCCAGCAGCGTATCGCCTGGGGCCAACGTCCTGACTTTC.

This chain joins TRBV18 and TRBJ2-5; D is perhaps TRBD2 (5 bases). The V end lost 3 bases, the J end lost 5 bases, and 16 bases lay between the germline ends. CDR1 KGHSH and CDR2 LQKENI come from the germline V gene. The CDR3 extends over 15 amino acids. The CDR3 region has the DNA TGTGCCAGCTCACCTGCGGCGGGTAGGCAGGAGACCCAGTACTTC. Protein: CASSPAAGRQETQYF.

The chain employs TRBV10-3 and TRBJ1-1; no clear D gene. There are 14 residues in the CDR3. V lost 10 bases and J lost 12, with 27 bases in between. Germline lookup yields CDR1 ENHRY and CDR2 SYGVKD. This CDR3 reads CATRLSLLDLRSFF. CDR3 DNA: TGTGCCACCCGACTTTCATTACTGGACCTTCGGTCTTTCTTT.

The rearrangement joins TRBV4-3 to TRBJ1-2; D is undetermined. The CDR3 sequence is 17 residues long. Germline CDR1 LGHNA, CDR2 YSLEER. Between the trimmed V and J ends, which lost 0 bases and 4 bases, there was a span of 18 bases. As DNA, the CDR3 is TGCGCCAGCAGCCAAGATAGTACCGTGAAACGCAGCTATGGCTACACCTTC. Protein: CASSQDSTVKRSYGYTF.

This clone has a single count. V and J are TRBV7-2 and TRBJ1-5, with 9 bases aligning to TRBD1. Germline V gene data show CDR1 as SGHTA and CDR2 as FQGNSA. The V segment lost 1 base and the J segment 9 bases; nucleotides outside the gene matches: 4. This CDR3 contains 14 residues. The CDR3 DNA reads as TGTGCCAGCAGCTTAGGACAGGGGGTTCGGCCCCAGCATTTT. Its protein is CASSLGQGVRPQHF. The full variable domain, with the rest looked up from reference TRBV7-2 and TRBJ1-5, is GAGVSQSPSNKVTEKGKDVELRCDPISGHTALYWYRQSLGQGLEFLIYFQGNSAPDKSGLPSDRFSAERTGGSVSTLTIQRTQQEDSAVYLCASSLGQGVRPQHFGDGTRLSIL.

The rearrangement uses TRBV28 and TRBJ2-1, with 9 bases lining up with TRBD2. Germline assignment: CDR1 MDHEN and CDR2 SYDVKM. The trim removed 2 bases at V and 9 bases at J, leaving 5 bases unmatched. The CDR3 extends over 14 amino acids. The CDR3 here is CASSLVALAGEQFF. CDR3 coding DNA: TGTGCCAGCAGTTTAGTCGCACTAGCGGGTGAGCAGTTCTTC.

CDR3 nucleotides: TGCGCCAGCAGCCAAGTTGTGGATTTGTACACTGAAGCTTTCTTT. Its translation is CASSQVVDLYTEAFF. The rearrangement links TRBV4-1 to TRBJ1-1; D uncertain. Trimming stripped 1 base from V and 3 bases from J, with 12 bases between. This CDR3 is 15 amino acids long. Germline CDR1 and CDR2: MGHRA and YSYEKL.

The rearrangement uses TRBV7-2 and TRBJ1-1; 9 bases align to TRBD1. CDR3 length equals 15 residues. The germline gives CDR1 SGHTA, CDR2 FQGNSA. V was pared by 4 bases and J by 3 bases, with 6 bases of the junction left unmatched. The CDR3 coding sequence is TGTGCCAGCAGCTACTGGGACAGGGAACACACTGAAGCTTTCTTT. The encoded protein is CASSYWDREHTEAFF.

This clone was seen only a few times. The J gene is TRBJ1-1, the V gene TRBV7-8; D is perhaps TRBD1 (5 bases). Trimming removed 1 base from V and 4 bases from J, with 10 bases in between. CDR3 length equals 14 residues. Looked up from germline, CDR1 is SGHVS and CDR2 is FQNEAQ. CDR3 protein: CASSLGGWGTEAFF. CDR3 sequence (DNA): TGTGCCAGCAGCTTAGGGGGGTGGGGCACTGAAGCTTTCTTT.

This clone appeared a single time. The chain carries TRBV27 and TRBJ2-1, with D possibly being TRBD2 (6 bases). The CDR3 is 15 amino acids. Per germline, CDR1 MNHEY and CDR2 SMNVEV (reference sequence). With 1 base removed from V and 3 bases from J, the gap between germline ends came to 10 bases. The CDR3 loop is CASSLLGGVYNEQFF. The DNA of the CDR3 is TGTGCCAGCAGTTTATTGGGCGGGGTCTACAATGAGCAGTTCTTC.

This clone has just one count. The chain joins TRBV5-1 to TRBJ2-3; no firm D call. The CDR3 is 15 amino acids. Trimming took 2 bases from V and 2 from J, leaving 12 bases between them. The germline CDR1 and CDR2 sequences are SGHRS and YFSETQ. CDR3 amino acids: CASSLRDRDTDTQYF. For the CDR3, the DNA is TGCGCCAGCAGCTTAAGGGATAGGGACACAGATACGCAGTATTTT.

V and J are TRBV19 and TRBJ2-5; TRBD2 matches at 14 bases. This CDR3 is built from 16 residues. Trimming took 5 bases from V and 5 from J; bases not matched to a gene: 7. Germline V gives CDR1 LNHDA, CDR2 SQIVND (reference sequence). DNA for the CDR3: TGTGCCAGTAGTGTGACTAGCGGGGGGGCTGGGGAGACCCAGTACTTC. Encoded protein: CASSVTSGGAGETQYF.

The V gene is TRBV7-9, the J gene TRBJ2-1; D tentatively reads TRBD1 or TRBD2 (5 bases each). The CDR3 consists of 15 residues. Germline V lookup: CDR1 SEHNR, CDR2 FQNEAQ (reference sequence). Trimming took off 4 bases at V and 7 bases at J, with 17 bases between the two ends. DNA for the CDR3: TGTGCCAGCAGCTCTCTTTTGGGACCATTAAATGAGCAGTTCTTC. Its protein is CASSSLLGPLNEQFF.

V is TRBV10-3 and J is TRBJ2-2, with 8 bases identical to TRBD1. V lost 6 bases to trimming and J lost 1 base; unmatched junction nucleotides: 7. The V gene's germline CDR1 is ENHRY and CDR2 SYGVKD. CDR3 length equals 16 residues. The CDR3 region has the DNA TGTGCCATCAGCGATGGACAGGGATTGAACACCGGGGAGCTGTTTTTT. This sequence encodes CAISDGQGLNTGELFF.

The chain combines TRBV5-5 with TRBJ1-5; 7 bases fit TRBD1. The V gene end was trimmed by 1 base and the J gene end by 2 bases; junction bases not matched to a gene: 0. Germline V CDR1 and CDR2: SGHKS, YYEKEE (reference sequence). The CDR3 covers 14 residues. The CDR3: CASSLTGGNQPQHF. The CDR3 nucleotides are TGTGCCAGCAGCTTGACAGGGGGCAATCAGCCCCAGCATTTT.

In this sample, this clone turned up a few times. V gene TRBV4-3 combines with J gene TRBJ1-1; unclear D gene. The germline V gene encodes CDR1 LGHNA and CDR2 YSLEER. V was trimmed by 2 bases and J by 11 bases, leaving 15 bases between them. This CDR3 region has 13 residues. CDR3 coding DNA: TGCGCCAGCAGCCAAACCACACGAGATGAGGCTTTCTTT. As protein: CASSQTTRDEAFF.

V gene TRBV6-6 combines with J gene TRBJ2-5, with D unresolved. There are 13 residues in the CDR3. The V gene lost 0 bases and the J gene lost 1 base, with 3 bases spanning the gap. Germline V lookup: CDR1 MNHNY, CDR2 SVGAGI (reference sequence). The CDR3 is CASSYSIQETQYF. CDR3 coding DNA: TGTGCCAGCAGTTACTCAATCCAAGAGACCCAGTACTTC.

J is TRBJ2-7 and V is TRBV7-9; D is unresolved. Germline values: CDR1 SEHNR, CDR2 FQNEAQ (reference sequence). The CDR3 has 12 residues. Trimming took off 2 bases at V and 3 bases at J, with 5 bases between the two ends. The CDR3 loop reads CASSLRSYEQYF. In DNA, the CDR3 is TGTGCCAGCAGCTTACGGAGCTACGAGCAGTACTTC.

This clone showed up just once. V gene TRBV7-3 combines with J gene TRBJ2-3, with unresolved D. Per germline, CDR1 SGHTA and CDR2 FQGTGA. The CDR3 loop spans 13 amino acids. The V end was cut by 1 base, the J end by 1 base, with 3 bases between. CDR3 coding DNA: TGTGCCAGCAGCTTAATACGCACAGATACGCAGTATTTT. It specifies CASSLIRTDTQYF.

The V and J genes are TRBV27 and TRBJ2-3; TRBD2 matches 10 bases. Germline V CDR1 and CDR2: MNHEY, SMNVEV (reference sequence). V lost 0 bases, J lost 2 bases, and 2 bases stayed unmatched. The CDR3 has 16 amino acids. The CDR3 nucleotides read TGTGCCAGCAGTTTATCGGGACTAGCGACCACAGATACGCAGTATTTT. This gives the protein CASSLSGLATTDTQYF.

J is TRBJ2-3 and V is TRBV27, with D perhaps matching TRBD1 (6 bases). Trimming shortened V by 3 bases and J by 0 bases, and 13 bases separated the two germline ends. The CDR3 length is 16 residues. Germline CDR1 reads MNHEY; CDR2 reads SMNVEV (reference sequence). CDR3 sequence reads: CASSLTGGRSTDTQYF. The CDR3 DNA sequence: TGTGCCAGCAGTTTGACAGGTGGGAGAAGCACAGATACGCAGTATTTT.

The rearrangement links TRBV5-4 to TRBJ2-1; perhaps TRBD2 as D (5 bases). The germline V gene has CDR1 SGHNT and CDR2 YYREEE (reference sequence). V gave up 0 bases and J gave up 4 bases, with 11 bases separating them. This CDR3 has 15 residues. The CDR3 DNA reads TGTGCCAGCAGCTTGGGGACTGCCCTTTACAATGAGCAGTTCTTC. Its protein is CASSLGTALYNEQFF.